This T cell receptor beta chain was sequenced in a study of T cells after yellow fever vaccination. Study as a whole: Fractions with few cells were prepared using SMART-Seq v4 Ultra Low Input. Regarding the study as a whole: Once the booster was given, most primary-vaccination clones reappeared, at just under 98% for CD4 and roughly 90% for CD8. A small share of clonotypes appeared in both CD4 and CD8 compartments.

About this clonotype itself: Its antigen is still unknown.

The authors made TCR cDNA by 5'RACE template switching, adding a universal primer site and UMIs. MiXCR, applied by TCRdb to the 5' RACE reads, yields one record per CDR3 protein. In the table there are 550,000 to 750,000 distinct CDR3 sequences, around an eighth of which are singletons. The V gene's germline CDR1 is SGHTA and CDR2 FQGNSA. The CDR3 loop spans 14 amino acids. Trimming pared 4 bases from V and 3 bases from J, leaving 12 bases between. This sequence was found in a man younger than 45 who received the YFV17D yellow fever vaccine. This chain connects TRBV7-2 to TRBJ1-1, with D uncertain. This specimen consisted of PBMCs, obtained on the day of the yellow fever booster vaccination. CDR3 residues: CASSYRAVYTEAFF. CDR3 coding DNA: TGTGCCAGCAGCTACCGTGCGGTGTACACTGAAGCTTTCTTT.